The T cell receptor beta chain described here comes from a study of shared clonotypes between healthy human individuals. Overall study results and limits: A small donor pool kept down the genetic and exposure-history diversity that was represented.

Trimming took off 3 bases at V and 0 bases at J, with 10 bases between the two ends. Germline values: CDR1 MNHEY, CDR2 SVGAGI. The CDR3 totals 15 residues. Of note for this clone: The antigen is not known. Within the sample, other DNA sequences also encode this same CDR3.

Sequenced by immunoSEQ multiplex PCR; TCRdb stores in-frame clones only, minus some. The sample holds 1.4 million or so clones, around 98.5% seen once. This TCR was recovered from a man aged 30-40 years in good health. Material: naive CD4+ T cells sorted from blood. Sample subset: CD45RA+ positively selected. The rearrangement links TRBV6-5 to TRBJ2-3; D remains unclear. This CDR3 is CASSYGRASTDTQYF. DNA of the CDR3: TGTGCCAGCAGTTATGGCCGGGCTAGCACAGATACGCAGTATTTT.